This passage covers 22 T cell receptor beta chains from one sample sequenced in a study of cytomegalovirus exposure and HLA in healthy donors. Primers for the PCR totalled 60 Vbeta and 13 Jbeta. Assay used: immunoSEQ multiplex PCR; TCRdb lists only in-frame clones, some missing. The sample has 150,000 to 200,000 clones; 75% to 85% are singletons. The sequencing input was PBMCs. Source of these receptors: a woman between 50 and 59 years old in good health and CMV-seronegative.

The chain links TRBV11-1 to TRBJ2-7; 8 bases are a match to TRBD1. V gave up 7 bases and J gave up 2 bases; unmatched junction bases: 7. CDR3 length: 14 amino acids. The V gene's germline CDR1 is SGHAT and CDR2 FQDESV (reference sequence). CDR3 DNA: TGTGCCAGCACCCAGACAGGGGCGACCTACGAGCAGTACTTC. Translated, it gives CASTQTGATYEQYF.

This chain joins TRBV5-1 and TRBJ2-1; D is undetermined. The ends were cut back, 4 bases at V and 6 bases at J, with 14 bases in the middle. The CDR3 is 14 amino acids. The germline V gene has CDR1 SGHRS and CDR2 YFSETQ. The CDR3 loop is CASSALGGPNEQFF. The CDR3 nucleotides are TGCGCCAGCAGCGCCCTCGGCGGTCCCAATGAGCAGTTCTTC.

V gene TRBV4-1 combines with J gene TRBJ2-1, with 10 nucleotides matching TRBD2. Unmatched junction bases numbered 12, after V lost 8 bases and J lost 8 bases. CDR1 MGHRA and CDR2 YSYEKL come from the germline V gene. The CDR3 consists of 15 residues. The CDR3 region has the DNA TGCGCCAGCTCCCTGAATAGCGGGGGGTTCGATGAGCAGTTCTTC. Amino acids: CASSLNSGGFDEQFF.

CDR3 coding DNA: TGTGCCAGCAGTTACGCTGGGAGAGGAAGCAATCAGCCCCAGCATTTT. The encoded protein is CASSYAGRGSNQPQHF. The genes are TRBV6-5 and TRBJ1-5; no reliable D call. The germline V and J ends were trimmed by 2 bases and 1 base, with 12 bases remaining between them. The CDR3 loop spans 16 amino acids. Germline CDR1 is MNHEY and CDR2 is SVGAGI.

The V call is TRBV27, the J call TRBJ1-1; the match to TRBD1 covers 10 bases. The V gene's germline CDR1 is MNHEY and CDR2 SMNVEV (reference sequence). This CDR3 is built from 14 residues. V shed 3 bases and J 11 bases; nucleotides not matched to a gene: 9. DNA for the CDR3: TGTGCCAGCAGTTTGCGTAGGACAGGGGGAGGTGCTTTCTTT. Translating it yields CASSLRRTGGGAFF.

The CDR3, as DNA: TGTGCCAGCAGCCCCCGTCGAGCGGGGGGCACAGATACGCAGTATTTT. Translation gives CASSPRRAGGTDTQYF. The chain combines TRBV7-8 with TRBJ2-3; 8 nucleotides line up with TRBD2. V trimming: 5 bases; J trimming: 1 base; junction bases outside the gene matches: 8. The CDR3 has 16 residues. Germline V gives CDR1 SGHVS, CDR2 FQNEAQ.

The chain recombines TRBV10-3 with TRBJ2-1; possible D gene TRBD1, 6 bases. The V end was cut by 11 bases, the J end by 4 bases, with 21 bases between. The CDR3 extends over 15 amino acids. Germline V lookup: CDR1 ENHRY, CDR2 SYGVKD. CDR3 sequence (DNA): TGTGCCGTGGCGAGGGGGACAAAGGAATACAATGAGCAGTTCTTC. Its translation is CAVARGTKEYNEQFF.

The chain joins TRBV25-1 to TRBJ1-5; the match to TRBD1 covers 8 bases. J lost 0 bases, V lost 5 bases, and 12 bases had no gene match. The CDR3 runs 18 residues. CDR1 is MGHDK, CDR2 SYGVNS, per germline. The CDR3 DNA reads TGTGCCAGCAGTACAGGGGGACAGGATGTTAATAGCAATCAGCCCCAGCATTTT. It specifies CASSTGGQDVNSNQPQHF.

This clone was seen just once. The rearrangement links TRBV19 to TRBJ2-7, with a possible D match to TRBD1 (5 bases). CDR3 length: 15 amino acids. Germline loops: CDR1 LNHDA, CDR2 SQIVND (reference sequence). The V end was cut by 5 bases, the J end by 2 bases, with 16 bases between. CDR3 coding DNA: TGTGCCAGTAGTGCAACAGACAGAAACCCCTACGAGCAGTACTTC. It specifies CASSATDRNPYEQYF.

This chain's CDR3 is CASSNQGGVPYSNQPQHF. Here the CDR3 DNA reads TGTGCCAGCAGCAATCAAGGGGGCGTCCCTTATAGCAATCAGCCCCAGCATTTT. The chain has TRBV21-1 and TRBJ1-5; whether TRBD1, the table's D call, matches the DNA was not checked. TRBV21-1 is designated a pseudogene. The CDR3 has 18 amino acids.

The chain recombines TRBV27 with TRBJ1-1; perhaps TRBD1 as D (5 bases). V lost 8 bases and J 2 bases, leaving 15 bases between the germline ends. Germline CDR1 is MNHEY and CDR2 is SMNVEV (reference sequence). This CDR3 is built from 14 residues. As DNA, the CDR3 is TGTGCCAGCGGCTGGGGGGACTCAAACACTGAAGCTTTCTTT. It is translated as CASGWGDSNTEAFF.

This chain connects TRBV18 to TRBJ2-2, with D hard to call. This CDR3 is 15 amino acids long. Germline CDR1 is KGHSH and CDR2 is LQKENI. Trimming took 4 bases from V and 0 from J, leaving 9 bases between them. CDR3 DNA: TGTGCCAGCTCACTTTTCACAGCGAACACCGGGGAGCTGTTTTTT. This sequence encodes CASSLFTANTGELFF. The complete variable domain, with remaining parts taken from reference TRBV18 and TRBJ2-2, reads NAGVMQNPRHLVRRRGQEARLRCSPMKGHSHVYWYRQLPEEGLKFMVYLQKENIIDESGMPKERFSAEFPKEGPSILRIQQVVRGDSAAYFCASSLFTANTGELFFGEGSRLTVL.

The chain combines TRBV11-2 with TRBJ2-1, with D perhaps TRBD2 (5 bases). Trimming stripped 5 bases from V and 6 bases from J, with 14 bases between. Germline values: CDR1 SGHAT, CDR2 FQNNGV. There are 14 residues in the CDR3. The CDR3 DNA reads as TGTGCCAGCAGCCTACGGTCCCGGGGCAATGAGCAGTTCTTC. It yields the protein CASSLRSRGNEQFF.

V and J are TRBV6-5 and TRBJ1-5, with D possibly being TRBD1 (5 bases). The CDR3 runs 14 residues. In germline, CDR1 is MNHEY, CDR2 SVGAGI. V shed 5 bases and J shed 5 bases, with 13 bases lying between them. In DNA, the CDR3 is TGTGCCAGCAGTCCGAAGGGGTGGGATCAGCCCCAGCATTTT. Amino acids: CASSPKGWDQPQHF.

The V gene is TRBV4-3, the J gene TRBJ1-2, with no clear D. CDR3 length equals 16 residues. V lost 1 base and J 5 bases, leaving 17 bases between the germline ends. The V gene's germline CDR1 is LGHNA and CDR2 YSLEER. DNA for the CDR3: TGCGCCAGCAGCCAAGGGCGGGCTCCCGGAGGGTATGGCTACACCTTC. Protein: CASSQGRAPGGYGYTF.

The CDR3 region has the DNA TGTGCCAGCGCGATGTGGGAAGGACAGCATAATGAAAAACTGTTTTTT. It codes for CASAMWEGQHNEKLFF. The genes are TRBV6-9 and TRBJ1-4; D perhaps matches TRBD1 (6 bases). Germline CDR1 reads MNHGY; CDR2 reads SVAAGI. The CDR3 consists of 16 residues. V was clipped by 8 bases and J by 4 bases, with 20 bases between them.

V usage is TRBV7-6 and J usage is TRBJ1-4; D uncertain. Per the germline V gene, CDR1 is SGHVS and CDR2 is FNYEAQ. Trimming took 5 bases from V and 6 from J, leaving 10 bases between them. The CDR3 length is 13 residues. The DNA of the CDR3 is TGTGCCAGCAGCCTCAGCGGGGATGAAAAACTGTTTTTT. This sequence encodes CASSLSGDEKLFF.

The rearrangement uses TRBV4-2 and TRBJ2-4, with a possible D match to TRBD2 (6 bases). CDR1 LGHNA and CDR2 YNFKEQ come from the germline V gene. With 0 bases removed from V and 2 bases from J, the gap between germline ends came to 8 bases. CDR3 length: 15 amino acids. CDR3 sequence: CASSQDGGTKNIQYF. The CDR3 region has the DNA TGTGCCAGCAGCCAAGATGGGGGGACCAAAAACATTCAGTACTTC.

This chain connects TRBV11-2 to TRBJ1-6, with unresolved D. The germline CDR1 and CDR2 sequences are SGHAT and FQNNGV. Trimming took off 5 bases at V and 7 bases at J, with 18 bases between the two ends. The CDR3 spans 16 residues. CDR3 loop: CASSPPLAGSNSPLHF. DNA of the CDR3: TGTGCCAGCAGCCCCCCCCTTGCAGGCTCGAATTCACCCCTCCACTTT.

The chain has TRBV6-5 and TRBJ1-4, with 7 nucleotides matching TRBD1. J was trimmed by 11 bases and V by 8 bases; bases with no gene match: 11. This CDR3 region has 13 residues. The germline V gene has CDR1 MNHEY and CDR2 SVGAGI. The CDR3 DNA reads as TGTGCCAGCTCCGGGACAGTCCTCGGGAAACTGTTTTTT. Its protein is CASSGTVLGKLFF.

This clone was counted a few times. This sample also contains other DNA sequences that code for the same CDR3. The chain employs TRBV18 and TRBJ2-1; weak D call: TRBD2 (5 bases). From germline, CDR1 is KGHSH and CDR2 LQKENI. This CDR3 region has 16 residues. Trimming stripped 0 bases from V and 3 bases from J, with 12 bases between. The CDR3 sequence is CASSPPWPLDYNEQFF. The CDR3 coding sequence is TGTGCCAGCTCACCACCGTGGCCACTAGACTACAATGAGCAGTTCTTC.

This clone has more than one count but fewer than ten. The chain employs TRBV4-3 and TRBJ2-2; the D is unclear. Germline V gene lookup returns CDR1 LGHNA and CDR2 YSLEER. The CDR3 totals 13 residues. Trimming took 1 base from V and 4 from J, leaving 4 bases between them. This CDR3 is CASSQVATGELFF. DNA of the CDR3: TGCGCCAGCAGCCAAGTGGCCACCGGGGAGCTGTTTTTT.